This T cell receptor beta chain was observed in a study of T-cell memory formation after mild COVID-19. Findings and limits, study-wide: A second wave expanding day 15 to 37 was CD4+-biased; contracting clones were balanced.

TCRdb recomputed calls from the 5' RACE reads with MiXCR, one row per CDR3 protein. In the table there are around 300,000 distinct CDR3 sequences, roughly 8.2% of which are singletons. This clonotype was counted only a few times. Its specificity is not known. Input material: PBMCs or a T cell subset sorted from them (not recorded which). The sequence derives from a young man who had mild COVID-19 (a few samples of this study predate the infection). Cell type and time point are not known.

The CDR3 DNA is TGCGCCAGCAGCCGGACTAGCGGGGGGGCCGATGAGCAGTTCTTC. Protein product: CASSRTSGGADEQFF. V gene TRBV4-3 combines with J gene TRBJ2-1, with 15 bases fitting TRBD2. Trimming took 4 bases from V and 8 from J; bases not matched to a gene: 3. Looked up from germline, CDR1 is LGHNA and CDR2 is YSLEER. This CDR3 is 15 amino acids long.